The 7 T cell receptor beta chains below all came from one sample that was sequenced in a study of shared clonotypes between healthy human individuals. Only in-frame clones appear in the TCRdb table, and some are missing; sequencing was by immunoSEQ multiplex PCR. Of about 2 million clones listed, just under 95% were seen once; the top ten hold roughly 1.1%. Naive CD8 cells were CD45RO-negative, positively selected for CCR7, excluding terminally differentiated effector memory CD45RA+ cells. Sequences were obtained from naive CD8+ T cells sorted from blood. The receptors shown here come from a young man in good health.

The chain recombines TRBV6-1 with TRBJ2-1; TRBD1 aligns across 10 bases. Germline values: CDR1 MNHNS, CDR2 SASEGT. The V segment lost 7 bases and the J segment 2 bases; nucleotides outside the gene matches: 2. The CDR3 length is 14 residues. CDR3 residues: CASMTGGPYNEQFF. DNA for the CDR3: TGTGCCAGCATGACAGGGGGCCCCTACAATGAGCAGTTCTTC.

This chain uses TRBV7-9 with TRBJ1-3, with D unresolved. This CDR3 has 11 amino acids. V was shortened by 1 base and J by 8 bases, with 3 bases between the two germline ends. Germline V lookup: CDR1 SEHNR, CDR2 FQNEAQ (reference sequence). This CDR3 reads CASSLGYTIYF. CDR3 DNA sequence: TGTGCCAGCAGCTTAGGATACACCATATATTTT.

The rearrangement uses TRBV7-2 and TRBJ2-7; 8 bases map to TRBD2. After removal of 6 bases from V and 2 bases from J, the junction contained 6 bases not matched to a gene. CDR3 size: 14 residues. CDR1 is SGHTA and CDR2 is FQGNSA in the germline V gene. The CDR3, as DNA: TGTGCCAGCAGAGAACCGGGACTAGCCTACGAGCAGTACTTC. Encoded protein: CASREPGLAYEQYF.

The V and J genes are TRBV15 and TRBJ1-5, with a tentative D call TRBD1 (5 bases). CDR1 and CDR2 (germline): LNHNV, YYDKDF (reference sequence). This CDR3 has 18 amino acids. Trimming left V 0 bases short and J 3 bases short, with 18 bases between. The CDR3 DNA is TGTGCCACCAGCAGAGATGGGGGGAGGCCAGACGTCAATCAGCCCCAGCATTTT. Its translation is CATSRDGGRPDVNQPQHF.

A note on this clone: The junction does not match germline at one end; this may be a read error. The chain employs TRBV4-3 and TRBJ2-5; unclear D gene. The CDR3 is 16 amino acids. The germline CDR1 and CDR2 sequences are LGHNA and YSLEER. The CDR3 DNA follows: TGCGCCAGCAACCAAGATGCGTGGGTCCCAAATCGGACCCAGTACTTC. It translates to CASNQDAWVPNRTQYF.

The CDR3 loop reads CASSRRTAYEQYF. CDR3 sequence (DNA): TGTGCCAGCAGCCGACGGACAGCCTACGAGCAGTACTTC. The chain links TRBV7-8 to TRBJ2-7, with D maybe TRBD1 (6 bases). The CDR3 is 13 residues long. Trimming took off 5 bases at V and 2 bases at J, with 10 bases between the two ends. Germline V gene sequence: CDR1 SGHVS, CDR2 FQNEAQ.

In the case of this clone: Different DNA sequences within this sample yield the same CDR3. The chain has TRBV7-9 and TRBJ2-7; D may match TRBD1 or TRBD2 (5 bases each). This CDR3 is built from 12 residues. Trimming removed 5 bases at V and 0 bases at J, with 5 bases between. CDR1 is SEHNR and CDR2 is FQNEAQ in the germline V gene (reference sequence). In DNA, the CDR3 is TGTGCCAGCAGCGGGACCTCCTACGAGCAGTACTTC. Translated, it gives CASSGTSYEQYF.